The rows below give T cell receptor beta chains drawn from one sample of a study of T-cell memory formation after mild COVID-19. TCRdb used MiXCR to reprocess the 5' RACE reads, holding one entry per CDR3 protein. The sample shows 450,000 or so distinct CDR3 sequences, roughly 25% of them seen only once. Sequencing used PBMCs or a T cell subset sorted from them (not recorded which). Receptors were obtained from an adult woman who had mild COVID-19 (a few samples of this study predate the infection). Cell type and time point are not known. CDR3s include the opening cysteine and the closing phenylalanine or tryptophan. D genes are given only for firm matches. A clone size is listed for some rows: how often the clone was seen (once, few, many), or a class if it is expanded.

j_call clone_size v_call d_call cdr3_nt cdr3_aa
TRBJ2-3 - TRBV28 - TGTGCCAGCTTGGAGAGGGAAGGGAAAGATACGCAGTATTTT CASLEREGKDTQYF
TRBJ2-1 - TRBV9 TRBD2 TGTGCCAGCAGCGTAGGGGGTAGCGGGAGAGGTGAGCAGTTCTTC CASSVGGSGRGEQFF
TRBJ2-3 - TRBV24-1 - TGTGCCACCAGTGAGACGACAGGACCCACAGATACGCAGTATTTT CATSETTGPTDTQYF
TRBJ1-5 few TRBV10-3 - TGTGCCATCGCGGAAAGGAGCAATCAGCCCCAGCATTTT CAIAERSNQPQHF
TRBJ2-7 - TRBV27 - TGTGCCAGCAGTTTATTCAGAAGAAGCTACGAGCAGTACTTC CASSLFRRSYEQYF
TRBJ2-5 few TRBV7-9 - TGTGCTCTTGGTGGCGGCCAAGAGACCCAGTACTTC CALGGGQETQYF
TRBJ2-3 few TRBV25-1 TRBD2 TGTGCCAGCAGACCACGACCGGGAGGGCCCACAGATACGCAGTATTTT CASRPRPGGPTDTQYF
TRBJ2-3 few TRBV7-2 - TGTGCCAGCAGCTTAGTGGCGCCCGCAGATACGCAGTATTTT CASSLVAPADTQYF
TRBJ2-1 - TRBV24-1 - TGTGCCACCAGTGATTTGCTCGGGAGAAACAATGAGCAGTTCTTC CATSDLLGRNNEQFF
TRBJ1-1 few TRBV19 - TGTGCCAGTAGTATAGCAGGGGCGGTAAATACTGAAGCTTTCTTT CASSIAGAVNTEAFF
TRBJ1-1 few TRBV5-1 TRBD1 TGCGCCAGCAGCCCACAACAGGGGACTGAAGCTTTCTTT CASSPQQGTEAFF
TRBJ2-5 - TRBV24-1 TRBD2 TGTGCCACCAGTGACAGAACTAGCGGGAGGTTCGGAGAGACCCAGTACTTC CATSDRTSGRFGETQYF
TRBJ1-2 few TRBV5-1 - TGCGCCAGCAGCTTGGTACAGGGTAGTGGCTACACCTTC CASSLVQGSGYTF
TRBJ2-3 - TRBV5-6 TRBD2 TGTGCCAGCAGCTTGGCGTCGGCGGGGGGGCCCACAGATACGCAGTATTTT CASSLASAGGPTDTQYF
TRBJ2-3 - TRBV3-1 - TGTGCCAGCAGCCAAGCGCACGGGGGAGATACGCAGTATTTT CASSQAHGGDTQYF
TRBJ2-1 few TRBV19 - TGTGCCAGTAGTATTCCTACCAGCTCCTACAATGAGCAGTTCTTC CASSIPTSSYNEQFF
TRBJ2-6 - TRBV2 TRBD1 TGTGCCAGCAGTGTTAGGACAGGAGCGTCTGGGGCCAACGTCCTGACTTTC CASSVRTGASGANVLTF
TRBJ2-7 - TRBV11-2 TRBD2 TGTGCCAGCAGCACCTCCCCCCGTGGGACTAGCTTCTACGAGCAGTACTTC CASSTSPRGTSFYEQYF
TRBJ2-7 - TRBV7-9 TRBD1 TGTGCCAGCAGCTCCGACAGGGGGTTCGCCTACGAGCAGTACTTC CASSSDRGFAYEQYF
TRBJ2-5 many TRBV7-3 TRBD1 TGTGCCACCGGACAGGGTATGGGAGAGACCCAGTACTTC CATGQGMGETQYF
TRBJ1-1 few TRBV12-3/TRBV12-4 - TGTGCCAGCGGACTAACGGGTGGAGGCCAAGCTTTCTTT CASGLTGGGQAFF
TRBJ1-1 - TRBV24-1 TRBD1 TGTGCCACCAGTGATAGGACAGGGGGCGGAACTGAAGCTTTCTTT CATSDRTGGGTEAFF
TRBJ2-7 - TRBV9 - TGTGCCAGCAGCGTCCTTCCGGGACAATCCTACGAGCAGTACTTC CASSVLPGQSYEQYF
TRBJ1-4 once TRBV5-1 - TGCGCCAGCAGCTTGGAGGCGACCCGGGGGGAAAAACTGTTTTTT CASSLEATRGEKLFF
TRBJ2-3 many TRBV7-9 - TGTGCCAGCAGCTTAGTTTTCGGCCTGGATACGCAGTATTTT CASSLVFGLDTQYF
TRBJ2-1 few TRBV7-2 - TGTGCCAGCAGTTCGCGTTCGGGAGAACAGTTCTTC CASSSRSGEQFF
TRBJ2-1 many TRBV7-9 TRBD2 TGTGCCAGCAGCCGCAGCGGGGGATCCTACAATGAGCAGTTCTTC CASSRSGGSYNEQFF
TRBJ2-2 - TRBV5-4 - TGTGCCAGCAGCTCGAAGACAGGATCGAACACCGGGGAGCTGTTTTTT CASSSKTGSNTGELFF
TRBJ2-1 - TRBV14 TRBD2 TGTGCCAGCAGCCAAGACTACCGGACTAGCGGGGGAGTCAATGAGCAGTTCTTC CASSQDYRTSGGVNEQFF
TRBJ2-7 - TRBV12-3/TRBV12-4 - TGTGCCAGCAGGAGGGCGGGACAACTCTACGAGCAGTACTTC CASRRAGQLYEQYF
TRBJ2-2 - TRBV12-3/TRBV12-4 - TGTGCCAGCAGTTCCATCTCATACACCACCGGGGAGCTGTTTTTT CASSSISYTTGELFF
TRBJ2-5 few TRBV6-5 TRBD2 TGTGCCAGAATAGAACTAGCGGGAGAATTATCAGAGACCCAGTACTTC CARIELAGELSETQYF
TRBJ2-2 few TRBV20-1 TRBD2 TGCAGTGCTAGAGATCTGGCGGGAGGGCCATACACCGGGGAGCTGTTTTTT CSARDLAGGPYTGELFF
TRBJ2-2 few TRBV7-9 TRBD1 TGTGCCAGCAGCTGGGACAGCAGGAACACCGGGGAGCTGTTTTTT CASSWDSRNTGELFF
TRBJ2-7 - TRBV30 - TGTGCTTCAGGCGGGGCAGCCCTTTTTTCCTACGAGCAGTACTTC CASGGAALFSYEQYF
TRBJ2-3 - TRBV20-1 - TGCAGTTCTCGGAACATTCGCGGTAGGGATACGCAGTATTTT CSSRNIRGRDTQYF
TRBJ2-3 few TRBV7-8 - TGTGCCAGCAGCTCCCTCGATGCTAGCACAGATACGCAGTATTTT CASSSLDASTDTQYF
TRBJ1-1 - TRBV20-1 - TGCAGTGCTAGCTACCCGGGTTGGGACACTGAAGCTTTCTTT CSASYPGWDTEAFF
TRBJ1-1 many TRBV7-6 TRBD1 TGTGCCAGCAGCTTAGCCAGGGGGGACACTGAAGCTTTCTTT CASSLARGDTEAFF